This TCR beta chain was sequenced in a study of blood T cells in healthy people across ages. Only one count was recorded for this clonotype. Alongside a J-beta primer mix, a sample-barcoded 5' primer served in a second PCR lasting 7 to 11 cycles. Every molecule of cDNA carried a tag from a template-switch adaptor with 12 random nucleotides. MiXCR, run by TCRdb on the 5' RACE reads, gives a single entry per CDR3 protein. The sample lists some 900,000 distinct CDR3 sequences; about 48% were seen once. The sequence was obtained from a man aged 25-45 years in good health. Sequencing used blood.

The CDR3 is CASQWGETAEQYF. The CDR3 region has the DNA TGTGCCTCGCAATGGGGGGAGACTGCCGAGCAGTACTTC. The chain employs TRBV10-3 and TRBJ2-4; possible D gene TRBD2, 6 bases. TRBJ2-7 matches the DNA end more closely, so the J call is doubtful. The CDR3 spans 13 residues. CDR1 and CDR2 from the germline V gene are ENHRY and SYGVKD.